This TCR beta chain was captured in a study of response to subunit inactivated influenza vaccine. This clonotype was detected ten times or more. Antigen: not known. The germline V gene encodes CDR1 MNHEY and CDR2 SMNVEV (reference sequence). Trimming removed 0 bases at V and 6 bases at J, with 16 bases between. This CDR3 has 16 residues. TCRdb independently ran MiXCR on the RT-PCR reads; one entry per CDR3 protein. The data contain roughly 630,000 distinct CDR3 sequences, 13% to 15% of them singletons. The study, taken as a whole, reports: A suggestion made by the authors is that each seasonal influenza vaccination recruits few new T cells.

Sequencing was performed on PBMCs from blood, taken less than 15 days before vaccination. The source of this sequence is a man in his fifties or sixties who received an inactivated influenza vaccine. The rearrangement joins TRBV27 to TRBJ2-3; D ambiguous. The CDR3 sequence is CASSLSFPALEDTQYF. The CDR3, as DNA: TGTGCCAGCAGTTTATCGTTCCCAGCGCTCGAGGATACGCAGTATTTT.